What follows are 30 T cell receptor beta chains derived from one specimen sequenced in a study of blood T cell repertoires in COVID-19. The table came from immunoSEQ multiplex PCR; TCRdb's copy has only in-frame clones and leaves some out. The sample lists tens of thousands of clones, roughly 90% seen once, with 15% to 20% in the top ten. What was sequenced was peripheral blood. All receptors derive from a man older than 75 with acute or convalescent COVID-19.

CDR3 bases: TGTGCCGGTCGTAAAATCCCAGGGGGATATGACGATAGCAATCAGCCCCAGCATTTT. Translation gives CAGRKIPGGYDDSNQPQHF. The V call is TRBV6-4, the J call TRBJ1-5; 7 nucleotides align to TRBD1. The length of the CDR3 is 19 residues. The J segment lost 0 bases and the V segment lost 11 bases, leaving 22 bases of the junction unmatched. Germline CDR1 is MRHNA and CDR2 is SNTAGT.

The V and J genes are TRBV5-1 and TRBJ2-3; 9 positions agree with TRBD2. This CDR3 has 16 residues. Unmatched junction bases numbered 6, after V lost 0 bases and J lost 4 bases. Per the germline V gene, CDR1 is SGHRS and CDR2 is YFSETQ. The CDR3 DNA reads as TGCGCCAGCAGCTTGGTAGCTAGCGGGATTTCAGATACGCAGTATTTT. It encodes CASSLVASGISDTQYF.

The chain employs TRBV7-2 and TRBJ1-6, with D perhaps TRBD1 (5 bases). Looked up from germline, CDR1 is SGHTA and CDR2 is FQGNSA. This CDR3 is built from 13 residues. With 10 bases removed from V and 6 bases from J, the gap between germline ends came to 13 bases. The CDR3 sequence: CATLRQSNSPLHF. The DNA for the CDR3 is TGTGCCACCCTCCGACAGAGTAATTCACCCCTCCACTTT.

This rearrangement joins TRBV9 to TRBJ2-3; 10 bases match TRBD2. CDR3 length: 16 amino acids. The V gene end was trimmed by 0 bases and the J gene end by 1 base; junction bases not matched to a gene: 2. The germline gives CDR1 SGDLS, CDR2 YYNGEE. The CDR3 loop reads CASSVGAGGRTDTQYF. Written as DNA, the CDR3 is TGTGCCAGCAGCGTAGGAGCGGGGGGGCGCACAGATACGCAGTATTTT. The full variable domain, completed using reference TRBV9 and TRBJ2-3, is DSGVTQTPKHLITATGQRVTLRCSPRSGDLSVYWYQQSLDQGLQFLIQYYNGEERAKGNILERFSAQQFPDLHSELNLSSLELGDSALYFCASSVGAGGRTDTQYFGPGTRLTVL.

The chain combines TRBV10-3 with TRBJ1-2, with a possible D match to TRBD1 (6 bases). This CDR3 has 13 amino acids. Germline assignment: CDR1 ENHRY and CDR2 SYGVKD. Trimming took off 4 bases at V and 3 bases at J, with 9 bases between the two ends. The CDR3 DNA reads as TGTGCCATCAGTGGGGGGGGCCACTATGGCTACACCTTC. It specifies CAISGGGHYGYTF.

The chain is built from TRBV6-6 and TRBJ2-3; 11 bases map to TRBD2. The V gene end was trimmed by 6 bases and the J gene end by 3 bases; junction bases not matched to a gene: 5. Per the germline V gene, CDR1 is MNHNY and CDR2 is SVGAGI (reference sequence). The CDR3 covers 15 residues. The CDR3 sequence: CASSPSGGQTDTQYF. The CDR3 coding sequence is TGTGCCAGCAGCCCTAGCGGGGGGCAGACAGATACGCAGTATTTT.

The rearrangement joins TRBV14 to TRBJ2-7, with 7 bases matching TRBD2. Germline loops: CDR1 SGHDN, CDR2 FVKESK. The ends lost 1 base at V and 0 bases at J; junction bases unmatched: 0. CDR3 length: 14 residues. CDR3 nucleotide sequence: TGTGCCAGCAGCCAAGGGGGGGGCTCCTACGAGCAGTACTTC. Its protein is CASSQGGGSYEQYF. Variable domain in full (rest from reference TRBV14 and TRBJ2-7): EAGVTQFPSHSVIEKGQTVTLRCDPISGHDNLYWYRRVMGKEIKFLLHFVKESKQDESGMPNNRFLAERTGGTYSTLKVQPAELEDSGVYFCASSQGGGSYEQYFGPGTRLTVT.

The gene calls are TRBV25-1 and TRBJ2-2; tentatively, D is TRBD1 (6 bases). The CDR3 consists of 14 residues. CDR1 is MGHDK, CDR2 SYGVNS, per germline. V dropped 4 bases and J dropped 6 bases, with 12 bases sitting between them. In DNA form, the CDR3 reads TGTGCCAGCAGTGCAACAGGGTTATCCGGGGAGCTGTTTTTT. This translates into CASSATGLSGELFF.

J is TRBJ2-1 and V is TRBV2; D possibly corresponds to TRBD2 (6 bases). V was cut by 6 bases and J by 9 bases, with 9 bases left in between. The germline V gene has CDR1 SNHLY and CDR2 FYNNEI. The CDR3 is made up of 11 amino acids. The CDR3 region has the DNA TGTGCCAGCAGGGAGGGGATTGAGCAGTTCTTC. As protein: CASREGIEQFF.

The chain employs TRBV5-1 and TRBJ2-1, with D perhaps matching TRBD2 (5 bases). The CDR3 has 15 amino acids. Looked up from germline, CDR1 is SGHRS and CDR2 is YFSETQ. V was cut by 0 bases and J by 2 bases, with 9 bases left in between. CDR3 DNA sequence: TGCGCCAGCAGCTTGGCCGGGGTGGCCTACAATGAGCAGTTCTTC. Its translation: CASSLAGVAYNEQFF.

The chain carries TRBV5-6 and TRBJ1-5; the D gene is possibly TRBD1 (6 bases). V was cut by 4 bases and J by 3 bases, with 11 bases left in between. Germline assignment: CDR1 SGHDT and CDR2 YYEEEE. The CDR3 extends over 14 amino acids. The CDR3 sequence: CASSAGTLNQPQHF. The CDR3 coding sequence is TGTGCCAGCAGCGCCGGGACACTCAATCAGCCCCAGCATTTT.

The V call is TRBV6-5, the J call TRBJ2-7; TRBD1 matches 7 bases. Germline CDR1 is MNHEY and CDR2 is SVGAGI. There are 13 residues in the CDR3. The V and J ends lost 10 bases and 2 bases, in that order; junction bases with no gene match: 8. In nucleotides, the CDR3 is TGTGCCACCAAGGACAGGTTTACCTACGAGCAGTACTTC. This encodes CATKDRFTYEQYF.

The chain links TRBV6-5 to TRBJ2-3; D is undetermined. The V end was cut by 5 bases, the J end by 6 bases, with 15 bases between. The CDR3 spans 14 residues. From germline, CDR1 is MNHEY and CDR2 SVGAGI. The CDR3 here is CASSRAPDRDTQYF. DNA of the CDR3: TGTGCCAGCAGTCGAGCGCCTGACCGGGATACGCAGTATTTT.

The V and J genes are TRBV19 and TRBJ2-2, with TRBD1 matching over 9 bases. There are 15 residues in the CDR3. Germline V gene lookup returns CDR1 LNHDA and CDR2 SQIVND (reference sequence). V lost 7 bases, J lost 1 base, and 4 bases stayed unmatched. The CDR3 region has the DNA TGTGCCAGTAAGAAGGGACAGGGGAACACCGGGGAGCTGTTTTTT. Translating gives CASKKGQGNTGELFF.

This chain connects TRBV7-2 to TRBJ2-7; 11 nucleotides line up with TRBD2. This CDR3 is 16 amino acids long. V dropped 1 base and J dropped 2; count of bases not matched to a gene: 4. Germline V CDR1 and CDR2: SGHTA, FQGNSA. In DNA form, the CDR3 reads TGTGCCAGCAGCTTAGGTTTGGGACTAGCGGCCTACGAGCAGTACTTC. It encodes CASSLGLGLAAYEQYF.

CDR3 bases: TGTGCCAGCAGCAAAGTGGGGGGGGGCTGGCCACCCGATACGCAGTATTTT. The encoded protein is CASSKVGGGWPPDTQYF. The V and J genes are TRBV21-1 and TRBJ2-3; the table's D call, TRBD2, was not checked against the DNA. TRBV21-1 constitutes a pseudogene. The CDR3 totals 17 residues.

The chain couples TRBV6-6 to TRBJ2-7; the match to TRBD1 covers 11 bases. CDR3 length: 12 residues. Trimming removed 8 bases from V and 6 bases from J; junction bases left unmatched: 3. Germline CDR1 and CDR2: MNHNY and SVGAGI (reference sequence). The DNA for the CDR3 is TGTGCCAGCGGGACAGGGGGTCTCGAGCAGTACTTC. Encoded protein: CASGTGGLEQYF.

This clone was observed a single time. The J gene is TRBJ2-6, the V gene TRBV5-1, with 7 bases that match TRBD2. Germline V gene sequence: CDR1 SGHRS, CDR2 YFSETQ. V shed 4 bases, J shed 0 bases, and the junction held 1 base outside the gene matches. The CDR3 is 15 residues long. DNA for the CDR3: TGCGCCAGCAGCCCGGGGGGCTCTGGGGCCAACGTCCTGACTTTC. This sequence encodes CASSPGGSGANVLTF.

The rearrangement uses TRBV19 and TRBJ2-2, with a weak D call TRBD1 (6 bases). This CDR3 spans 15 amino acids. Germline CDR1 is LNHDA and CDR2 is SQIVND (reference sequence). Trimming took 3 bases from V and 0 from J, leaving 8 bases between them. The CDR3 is CASSIQGSNTGELFF. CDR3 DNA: TGTGCCAGTAGTATCCAGGGGTCGAACACCGGGGAGCTGTTTTTT.

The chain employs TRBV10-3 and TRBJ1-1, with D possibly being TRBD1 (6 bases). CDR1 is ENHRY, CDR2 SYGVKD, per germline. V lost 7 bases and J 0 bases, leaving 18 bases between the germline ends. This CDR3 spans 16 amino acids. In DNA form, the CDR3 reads TGTGCCATCAAGACCAGGACAGACCGTATGAACACTGAAGCTTTCTTT. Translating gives CAIKTRTDRMNTEAFF.

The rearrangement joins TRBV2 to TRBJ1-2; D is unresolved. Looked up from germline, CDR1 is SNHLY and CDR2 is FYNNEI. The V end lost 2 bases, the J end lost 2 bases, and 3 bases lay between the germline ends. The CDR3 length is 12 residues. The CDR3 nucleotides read TGTGCCAGCAGTGAACAAAACTATGGCTACACCTTC. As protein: CASSEQNYGYTF.

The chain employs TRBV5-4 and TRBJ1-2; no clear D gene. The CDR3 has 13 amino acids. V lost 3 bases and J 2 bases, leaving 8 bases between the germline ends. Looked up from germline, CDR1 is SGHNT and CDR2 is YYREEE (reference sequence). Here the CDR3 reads CASSYAGNYGYTF. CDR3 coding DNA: TGTGCCAGCAGCTACGCCGGGAACTATGGCTACACCTTC.

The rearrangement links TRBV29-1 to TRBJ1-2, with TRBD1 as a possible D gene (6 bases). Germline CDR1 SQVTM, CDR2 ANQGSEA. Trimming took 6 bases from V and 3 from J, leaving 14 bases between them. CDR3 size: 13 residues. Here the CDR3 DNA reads TGCAGCGTCACAGGGAACTCTGACTATGGCTACACCTTC. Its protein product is CSVTGNSDYGYTF.

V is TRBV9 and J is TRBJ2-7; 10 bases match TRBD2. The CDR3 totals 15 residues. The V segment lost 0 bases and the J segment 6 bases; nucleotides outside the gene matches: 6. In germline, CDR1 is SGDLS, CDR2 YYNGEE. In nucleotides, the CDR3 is TGTGCCAGCAGCGTAGCCAGCGGGGGGGCTCTCGAGCAGTACTTC. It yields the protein CASSVASGGALEQYF.

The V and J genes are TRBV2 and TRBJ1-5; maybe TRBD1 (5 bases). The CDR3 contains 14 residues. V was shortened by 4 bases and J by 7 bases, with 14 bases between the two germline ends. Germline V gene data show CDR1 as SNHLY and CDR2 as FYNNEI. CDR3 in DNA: TGTGCCAGCAGTGGAGGTAGCAGGGAACAGCCCCAGCATTTT. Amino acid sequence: CASSGGSREQPQHF.

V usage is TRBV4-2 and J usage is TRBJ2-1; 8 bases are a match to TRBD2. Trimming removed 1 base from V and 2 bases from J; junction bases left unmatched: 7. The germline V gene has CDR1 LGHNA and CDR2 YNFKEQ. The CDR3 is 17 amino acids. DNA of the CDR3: TGTGCCAGCAGCCAAGGCCCGGGGGGGCCTCCCTACAATGAGCAGTTCTTC. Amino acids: CASSQGPGGPPYNEQFF.

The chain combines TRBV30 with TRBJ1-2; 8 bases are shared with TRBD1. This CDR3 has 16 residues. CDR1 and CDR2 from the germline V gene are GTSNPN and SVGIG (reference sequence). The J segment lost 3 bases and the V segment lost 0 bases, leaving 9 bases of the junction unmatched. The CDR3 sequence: CAWSVLGTGGYYGYTF. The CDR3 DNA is TGTGCCTGGAGTGTACTCGGGACAGGTGGCTACTATGGCTACACCTTC.

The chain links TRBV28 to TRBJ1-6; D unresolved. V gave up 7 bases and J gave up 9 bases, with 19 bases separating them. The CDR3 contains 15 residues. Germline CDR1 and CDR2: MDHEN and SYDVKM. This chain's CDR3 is CASNPPPGESSPLHF. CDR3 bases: TGTGCCAGCAATCCTCCTCCGGGTGAGAGTTCACCCCTCCACTTT.

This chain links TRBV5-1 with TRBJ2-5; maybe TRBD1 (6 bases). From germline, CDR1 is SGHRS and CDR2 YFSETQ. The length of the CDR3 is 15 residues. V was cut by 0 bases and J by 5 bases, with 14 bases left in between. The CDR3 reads CASSLVAGDSETQYF. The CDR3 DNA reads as TGCGCCAGCAGCTTGGTGGCAGGGGATAGTGAGACCCAGTACTTC.

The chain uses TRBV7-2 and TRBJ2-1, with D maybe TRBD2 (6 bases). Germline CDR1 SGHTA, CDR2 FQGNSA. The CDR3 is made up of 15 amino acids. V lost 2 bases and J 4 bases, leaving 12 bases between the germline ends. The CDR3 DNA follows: TGTGCCAGCAGCTTACTAGCGTTGGAATACAATGAGCAGTTCTTC. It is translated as CASSLLALEYNEQFF.